The clone carrying this TCR beta chain was counted at least ten times. Antigen specificity is unknown. V dropped 5 bases and J dropped 4 bases, with 15 bases sitting between them. CDR1 is SGHVS and CDR2 is FNYEAQ in the germline V gene. CDR3 length: 15 residues. Preparation of the TCRbeta library used unique molecular identifiers. TCRdb analysed the PCR reads with MiXCR anew, one entry per CDR3 protein. The sample includes hundreds of thousands of distinct CDR3 sequences, approximately 14% of them seen just once. This specimen belongs to a study of T-cell reconstitution after alpha-beta-depleted transplantation in children. Notes on the study in general: Newly produced T cells mostly provided counts and TCRbeta diversity after one year, as hyperexpanded clones declined.

The receptor comes from a girl aged 2 to 10 with congenital amegakaryocytic thrombocytopenia, due to receive a stem cell transplant. Sequenced material: PBMCs, taken before TCRalphabeta/CD19-depleted stem cell transplant. The gene calls are TRBV7-6 and TRBJ2-1; D is possibly TRBD2 (7 bases). This CDR3 is CASSREGGFYNEQFF. In DNA, the CDR3 is TGTGCCAGCAGCCGTGAGGGGGGGTTTTACAATGAGCAGTTCTTC.